Given below is one T cell receptor beta chain in context. Some clones are missing from TCRdb's copy, which holds only in-frame ones; the method was immunoSEQ multiplex PCR. The sample lists 90,000 to 100,000 clones; 75% to 85% were seen once. This entry belongs to a study of radiation and T cells in renal cell carcinoma. This CDR3 is built from 11 residues. V was pared by 6 bases and J by 4 bases, with 5 bases between. Germline V gene data show CDR1 as MNHNS and CDR2 as SASEGT. Sample time point: blood 4 weeks post-SBRT, at nephrectomy. Described treatment: 15 Gy SBRT to primary tumor, nephrectomy 4 weeks later. Nephrectomy followed 15 Gy stereotactic body radiation by 4 weeks.

Here the sequenced sample was blood, taken from a patient whose treatment included radiotherapy and nephrectomy. This chain uses TRBV6-1 with TRBJ2-3; D is possibly TRBD1 or TRBD2 (5 bases each). This receptor was taken from a man in his sixties with renal cell carcinoma. Written as DNA, the CDR3 is TGTGCCAGCAGGGGGGCAGATACGCAGTATTTT. Its protein is CASRGADTQYF.